Listed below are T cell receptor beta chains from one sample, sequenced in a study of T cell responses to AZD1222 COVID-19 vaccine. Clones were sequenced by immunoSEQ multiplex PCR, and TCRdb holds only the in-frame ones, with some missing. This table holds about 140,000 clones, 92% found once. The material sequenced was peripheral blood, taken 28 days after the second AZD1222 dose. The receptors come from an adult who received the AZD1222 COVID-19 vaccine. Each CDR3 is given with its conserved first and last residue. Fields, in order: V gene, J gene, D gene, clone size, CDR3 DNA, CDR3 protein. D genes are given only for firm matches. Some rows mark clone size as missing; the rest say once, few, many or name a class of expanded clone.

>TRBV7-9|TRBJ1-2|NA|once
TGTGCCAGCAGCTTAGAATTGGCAGGCTATGGCTACACCTTC
CASSLELAGYGYTF
>TRBV4-1|TRBJ2-1|TRBD1|NA
TGCGCCAGCAGCTCAAGTGAGGGGGCCTTAAAGCAGTTCTTC
CASSSSEGALKQFF
>TRBV4-3|TRBJ2-2|NA|once
TGCGCCAGCAGCCAAGTCGGGGACCCCGGGGAGCTGTTTTTT
CASSQVGDPGELFF
>TRBV28|TRBJ1-1|NA|NA
TGTGCCAGCAGGGAGGATCCGAACACTGAAGCTTTCTTT
CASREDPNTEAFF
>TRBV7-2|TRBJ2-7|NA|NA
TGTGCCAGCAGCTTAGGGTCCTCCGCGGGCTCCTACGAGCAGTACTTC
CASSLGSSAGSYEQYF
>TRBV4-1|TRBJ1-2|TRBD1|NA
TGCGCCAGCAGCCAAATCGACAGGGGGCATGGCTACACCTTC
CASSQIDRGHGYTF
>TRBV19|TRBJ1-5|NA|NA
TGTGCCAGTACTACACAGGTTAATAGCAATCAGCCCCAGCATTTT
CASTTQVNSNQPQHF
>TRBV5-4|TRBJ2-1|TRBD2|NA
TGTGCCAGCAGCTCCGGGACTAGCGGGAGTTATGAGCAGTTCTTC
CASSSGTSGSYEQFF
>TRBV28|TRBJ1-6|TRBD1|NA
TGTGCCAGCAGTTTCCCGGGACAGGGGCGAAATAATTCACCCCTCCACTTT
CASSFPGQGRNNSPLHF
>TRBV6-5|TRBJ1-4|TRBD1|NA
TGTGCCAGCAGCCCGGGACAGGGCTATGGAGAAAAACTGTTTTTT
CASSPGQGYGEKLFF
>TRBV28|TRBJ1-1|NA|NA
TGTGCCAGCAGTTTGGTTTACACTGAAGCTTTCTTT
CASSLVYTEAFF
>TRBV12-3/TRBV12-4|TRBJ2-1|NA|NA
TGTGCCAGCAGCGACAGAGGAGAGCAGTTCTTC
CASSDRGEQFF
>TRBV28|TRBJ1-1|NA|NA
TGTGCCAGCTGCGGACGGGGGAACACTGAAGCTTTCTTT
CASCGRGNTEAFF
>TRBV7-3|TRBJ2-3|NA|NA
TGTGCCAGCAGCTACGCCTATAGCACAGATACGCAGTATTTT
CASSYAYSTDTQYF
>TRBV6-1|TRBJ1-3|NA|NA
TGTGCCAGCAGTGACGCCGGCAGGCTTGGAAACACCATATATTTT
CASSDAGRLGNTIYF
>TRBV30|TRBJ1-2|TRBD1|NA
TGTGCCTGGAGTGAGGGGACAGGGTACTCGCGTGGCTACACCTTC
CAWSEGTGYSRGYTF
>TRBV6-6|TRBJ2-2|NA|NA
TGTGCCAGCAGACCGGGCCCTAACACCGGGGAGCTGTTTTTT
CASRPGPNTGELFF
>TRBV15|TRBJ2-5|NA|NA
TGTGCCACCAGCAGAGATCGGGGCCCCCCAGAGACCCAGTACTTC
CATSRDRGPPETQYF
>TRBV6-5|TRBJ1-5|NA|once
TGTGCCAGCTCACCACCCCGACAGGACCAGCATTTT
CASSPPRQDQHF
>TRBV28|TRBJ2-7|TRBD1|once
TGTGCCAGCAGCAGAGAGGACAGGCTGCGGGAGCAGTACTTC
CASSREDRLREQYF
>TRBV7-9|TRBJ2-7|TRBD2|NA
TGTGCCAGCACCAAGGGACTAGCTTACTCCTACGAGCAGTACTTC
CASTKGLAYSYEQYF
>TRBV27|TRBJ2-7|NA|NA
TGTGCCAGCAGGCGACATGGGGCCAACTACGAGCAGTACTTC
CASRRHGANYEQYF
>TRBV6-5|TRBJ2-7|TRBD2|NA
TGTGCCAGCTCGCCAGCGGGACTATCCTACGAGCAGTACTTC
CASSPAGLSYEQYF
>TRBV6-6|TRBJ1-1|TRBD1|NA
TGTGCCAGCAGCAACGGACAGGGCCCCACTGAAGCTTTCTTT
CASSNGQGPTEAFF
>TRBV5-1|TRBJ2-5|NA|NA
TGCGCCAGCAGCTTAGTCGCGACACAAGAGACCCAGTACTTC
CASSLVATQETQYF
>TRBV27|TRBJ1-2|NA|NA
TGTGCCAGCAGTCCATACGGGACGGACTATGGCTACACCTTC
CASSPYGTDYGYTF
>TRBV29-1|TRBJ1-2|TRBD1|NA
TGCAGCGCCGGACAGGGGGATGGCTACACCTTC
CSAGQGDGYTF
>TRBV28|TRBJ2-5|NA|once
TGTGCCAGCAGTAGGGGGGTGGGGCGAGAGACCCAGTACTTC
CASSRGVGRETQYF
>TRBV5-6|TRBJ1-4|TRBD1|NA
TGTGCCAGCAGCTCCAGGGGGCGAGGGGCTAATGAAAAACTGTTTTTT
CASSSRGRGANEKLFF
>TRBV19|TRBJ2-7|NA|NA
TGTGCCAGTACCGGTCCAAGCGACGAGCAGTACTTC
CASTGPSDEQYF
>TRBV6-1|TRBJ2-7|TRBD1|NA
TGTGCCAGCAGTGATGCCCCCGGGACAGGGTACTACGAGCAGTACTTC
CASSDAPGTGYYEQYF
>TRBV19|TRBJ2-2|NA|NA
TGTGCCAGTAGTCTACGGAACACCGGGGAGCTGTTTTTT
CASSLRNTGELFF
>TRBV19|TRBJ2-2|NA|NA
TGTGCTATCGGAGGGCTATACAACACCGGGGAGCTGTTTTTT
CAIGGLYNTGELFF
>TRBV19|TRBJ1-5|NA|few
TGTGCCAGTAGTCCAGTGATACAGGGCGGTCAGCCCCAGCATTTT
CASSPVIQGGQPQHF
>TRBV4-1|TRBJ1-1|TRBD1|NA
TGCGCCAGCAGCCAAACATCGACAGGGTTGACTGAAGCTTTCTTT
CASSQTSTGLTEAFF
>TRBV9|TRBJ2-1|TRBD2|NA
TGTGCCAGCAGCGTAGGGCCAGGGGGGGAACTAGCGGGACTCTATGAGCAGTTCTTC
CASSVGPGGELAGLYEQFF
>TRBV28|TRBJ1-4|NA|NA
TGTGCCACTTCACGGGTGGAGGAAGAAAAACTGTTTTTT
CATSRVEEEKLFF
>TRBV11-1|TRBJ1-1|NA|once
TGTGCCAGCAGCCGCCTAGGGGGCACTGAAGCTTTCTTT
CASSRLGGTEAFF
>TRBV5-1|TRBJ1-2|TRBD1|NA
TGCGCCAGCAGCTTGGCCGGACAGGGGAGTGGCTACACCTTC
CASSLAGQGSGYTF
>TRBV4-2|TRBJ1-4|NA|NA
TGTGCCAGCAGCGGTTTGACAGGACAGTACCAAAATGAAAAACTGTTTTTT
CASSGLTGQYQNEKLFF
>TRBV24-1|TRBJ2-1|TRBD1|NA
TGTGCCACCAGTGACCCCGGACAGGGTTTATGGGAGCAGTTCTTC
CATSDPGQGLWEQFF
>TRBV5-6|TRBJ2-1|TRBD2|NA
TGTGCCAGCAGCTCCTGGCGGCTAGCGGATTACAATGAGCAGTTCTTC
CASSSWRLADYNEQFF
>TRBV24-1|TRBJ2-5|NA|once
TGTGCCACCCCCGAGGGGCTAAGTCAGACCCAGTACTTC
CATPEGLSQTQYF
>TRBV19|TRBJ1-6|NA|few
TGTGCCAGTAGTGAACCGGGGACAACTTCTGGCCTCCACTTT
CASSEPGTTSGLHF
>TRBV6-5|TRBJ1-2|NA|NA
TGTGCCAGCAGCAAAGTGGAGGGACACTATGGCTACACCTTC
CASSKVEGHYGYTF
>TRBV7-3|TRBJ1-2|NA|NA
TGTGCCAGCAGCTTAGATCCGACGGACTATGGCTACACCTTC
CASSLDPTDYGYTF
>TRBV27|TRBJ1-1|NA|NA
TGTGCCAGCAGTACGACCGGTCGGAAAGCTTTCTTT
CASSTTGRKAFF
>TRBV2|TRBJ2-7|TRBD1|NA
TGTGCCAGCAGCTCCCGGGACAGGTCGCCGAGCGAGCAGTACTTC
CASSSRDRSPSEQYF
>TRBV28|TRBJ2-1|TRBD2|NA
TGTGCCACGCTAGCGGGAGGTAACAATGAGCAGTTCTTC
CATLAGGNNEQFF
>TRBV18|TRBJ2-5|NA|NA
TGTGCCAGCTCGCCTTACCCCCAGGAGACCCAGTACTTC
CASSPYPQETQYF
>TRBV2|TRBJ2-5|TRBD2|once
TGTGCCAGCAGTGAACTAGGGGCGGGGGTCCAAGAGACCCAGTACTTC
CASSELGAGVQETQYF
>TRBV4-1|TRBJ1-5|NA|NA
TGCGCCAGCAGCCCTCACTCCACGTCCCTTAGCAATCAGCCCCAGCATTTT
CASSPHSTSLSNQPQHF
>TRBV5-5|TRBJ1-6|TRBD1|NA
TGTGCCAGCAGCTTGAGAGGACAGGGGGTAGATTACTCACCCCTCCACTTT
CASSLRGQGVDYSPLHF